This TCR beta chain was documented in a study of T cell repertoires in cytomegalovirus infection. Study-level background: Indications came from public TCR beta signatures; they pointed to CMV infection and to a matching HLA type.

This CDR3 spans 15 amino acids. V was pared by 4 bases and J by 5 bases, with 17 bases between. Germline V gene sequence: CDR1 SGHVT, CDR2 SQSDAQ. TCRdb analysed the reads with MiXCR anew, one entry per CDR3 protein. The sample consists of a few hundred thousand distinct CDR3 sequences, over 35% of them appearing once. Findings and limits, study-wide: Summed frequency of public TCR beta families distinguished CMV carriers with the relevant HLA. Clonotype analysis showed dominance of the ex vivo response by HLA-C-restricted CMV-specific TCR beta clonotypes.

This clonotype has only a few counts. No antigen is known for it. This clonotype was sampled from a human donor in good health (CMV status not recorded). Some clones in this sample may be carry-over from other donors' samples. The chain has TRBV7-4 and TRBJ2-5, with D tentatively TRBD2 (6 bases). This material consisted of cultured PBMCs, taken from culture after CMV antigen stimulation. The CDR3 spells CASSSLGSEGETQYF. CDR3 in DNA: TGTGCCAGCAGCTCCTTAGGTTCGGAGGGGGAGACCCAGTACTTC. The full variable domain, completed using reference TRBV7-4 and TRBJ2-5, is GAGVSQSPRYKVAKRGRDVALRCDSISGHVTLYWYRQTLGQGSEVLTYSQSDAQRDKSGRPSGRFSAERPERSVSTLKIQRTEQGDSAVYLCASSSLGSEGETQYFGPGTRLLVL.